This T cell receptor beta chain was profiled in a study of T cell responses to AZD1222 COVID-19 vaccine. The CDR3 extends over 16 amino acids. J gave up 2 bases and V 5 bases, and 6 bases lay outside the gene matches. CDR1 and CDR2 (germline): MNHEY, SMNVEV (reference sequence). Measured with immunoSEQ multiplex PCR; TCRdb has only the in-frame clones, and not every one. The data hold tens of thousands of clones, with roughly 84% observed a single time. The clonotype comes from an adult who received the AZD1222 COVID-19 vaccine. V usage is TRBV27 and J usage is TRBJ2-6; 7 bases map to TRBD1. Source: peripheral blood, taken 28 days after the second AZD1222 dose. The CDR3: CASSHRQGAGANVLTF. The CDR3 region has the DNA TGTGCCAGCAGTCATCGTCAGGGGGCTGGGGCCAACGTCCTGACTTTC. Combining the CDR3 with reference TRBV27 and TRBJ2-6 gives the whole variable domain EAQVTQNPRYLITVTGKKLTVTCSQNMNHEYMSWYRQDPGLGLRQIYYSMNVEVTDKGDVPEGYKVSRKEKRNFPLILESPSPNQTSLYFCASSHRQGAGANVLTFGAGSRLTVL.